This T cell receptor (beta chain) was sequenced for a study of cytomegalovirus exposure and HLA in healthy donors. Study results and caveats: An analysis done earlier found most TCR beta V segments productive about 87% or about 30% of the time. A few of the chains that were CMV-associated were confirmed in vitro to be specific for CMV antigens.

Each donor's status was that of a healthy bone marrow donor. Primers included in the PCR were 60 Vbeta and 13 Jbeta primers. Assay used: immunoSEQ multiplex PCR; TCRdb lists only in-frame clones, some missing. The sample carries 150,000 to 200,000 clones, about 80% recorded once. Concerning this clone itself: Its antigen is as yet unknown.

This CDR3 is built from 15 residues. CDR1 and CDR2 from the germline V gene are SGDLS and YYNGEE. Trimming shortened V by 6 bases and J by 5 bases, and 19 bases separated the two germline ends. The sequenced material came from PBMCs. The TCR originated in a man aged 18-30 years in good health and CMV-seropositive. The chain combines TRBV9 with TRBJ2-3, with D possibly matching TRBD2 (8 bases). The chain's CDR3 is CASNGGAGGEDTQYF. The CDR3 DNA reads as TGTGCCAGCAACGGGGGGGCAGGGGGGGAAGATACGCAGTATTTT.